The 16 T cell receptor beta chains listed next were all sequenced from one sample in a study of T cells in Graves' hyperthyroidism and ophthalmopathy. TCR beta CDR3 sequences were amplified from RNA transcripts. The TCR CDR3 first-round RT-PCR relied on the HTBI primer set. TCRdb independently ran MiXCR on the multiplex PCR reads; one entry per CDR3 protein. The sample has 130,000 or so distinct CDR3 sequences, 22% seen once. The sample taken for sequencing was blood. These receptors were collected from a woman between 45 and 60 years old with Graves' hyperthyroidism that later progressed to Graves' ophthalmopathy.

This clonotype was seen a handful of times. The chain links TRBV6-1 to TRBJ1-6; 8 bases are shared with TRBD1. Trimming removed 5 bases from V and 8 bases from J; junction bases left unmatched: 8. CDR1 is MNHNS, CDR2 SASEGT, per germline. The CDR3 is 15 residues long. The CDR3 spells CASSPKGQGYSPLHF. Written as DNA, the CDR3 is TGTGCCAGCAGTCCCAAAGGACAGGGATATTCACCCCTCCACTTT.

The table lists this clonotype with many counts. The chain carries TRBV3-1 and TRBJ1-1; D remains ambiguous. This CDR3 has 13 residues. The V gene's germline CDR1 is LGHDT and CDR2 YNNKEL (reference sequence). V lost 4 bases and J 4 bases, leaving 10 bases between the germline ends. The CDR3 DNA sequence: TGTGCCAGCAGCCCAGGAGGCGGCACTGAAGCTTTCTTT. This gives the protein CASSPGGGTEAFF.

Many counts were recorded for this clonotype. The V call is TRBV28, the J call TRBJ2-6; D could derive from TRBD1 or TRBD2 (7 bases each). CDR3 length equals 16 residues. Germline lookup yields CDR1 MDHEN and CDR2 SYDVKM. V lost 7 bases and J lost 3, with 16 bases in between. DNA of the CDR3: TGTGCCAGCAATTCAGGGGGGGGCGGTGGGGCCAACGTCCTGACTTTC. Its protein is CASNSGGGGGANVLTF.

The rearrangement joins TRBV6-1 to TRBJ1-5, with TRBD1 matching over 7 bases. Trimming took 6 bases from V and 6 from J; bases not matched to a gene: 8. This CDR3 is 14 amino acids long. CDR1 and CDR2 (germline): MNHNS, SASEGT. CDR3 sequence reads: CASRQNQGGQPQHF. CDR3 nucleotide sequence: TGTGCCAGCAGACAAAACCAGGGGGGTCAGCCCCAGCATTTT.

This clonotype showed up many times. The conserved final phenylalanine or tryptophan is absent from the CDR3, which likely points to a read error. The CDR3 bases are TGTGCCAGCAGCGCAGCGGCCCTGGGGTATGGCTACACCTCC. Its protein product is CASSAAALGYGYTS. This chain joins TRBV11-2 and TRBJ1-2; D gene unclear. The V and J ends lost 5 bases and 5 bases respectively, with 15 bases between them. Germline CDR1 and CDR2: SGHAT and FQNNGV. CDR3 size: 14 residues.

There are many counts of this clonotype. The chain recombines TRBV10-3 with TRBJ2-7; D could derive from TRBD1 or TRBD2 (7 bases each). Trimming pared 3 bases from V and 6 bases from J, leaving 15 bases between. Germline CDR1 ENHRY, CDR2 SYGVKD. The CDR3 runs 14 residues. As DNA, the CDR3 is TGTGCCATCAGTGAAGCAGGGGGGGGTGGCGAGCAGTACTTC. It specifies CAISEAGGGGEQYF.

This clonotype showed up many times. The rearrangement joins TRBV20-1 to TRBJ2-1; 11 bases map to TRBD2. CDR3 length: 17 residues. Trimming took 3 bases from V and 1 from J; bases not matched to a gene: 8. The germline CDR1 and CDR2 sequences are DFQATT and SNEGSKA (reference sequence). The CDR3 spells CSARVLAGGRSYNEQFF. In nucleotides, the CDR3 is TGCAGTGCTAGGGTTCTAGCGGGAGGCCGGTCCTACAATGAGCAGTTCTTC.

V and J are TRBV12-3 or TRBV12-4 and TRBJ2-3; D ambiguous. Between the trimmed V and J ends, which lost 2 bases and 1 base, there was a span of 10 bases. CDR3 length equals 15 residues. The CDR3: CASSLKRGGTDTQYF. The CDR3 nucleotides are TGTGCCAGCAGTTTAAAACGCGGCGGCACAGATACGCAGTATTTT.

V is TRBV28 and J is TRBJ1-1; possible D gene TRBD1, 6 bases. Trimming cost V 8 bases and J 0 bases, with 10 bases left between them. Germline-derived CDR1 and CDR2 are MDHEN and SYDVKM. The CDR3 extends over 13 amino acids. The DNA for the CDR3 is TGTGCCAGCCAGGACAGCATGAACACTGAAGCTTTCTTT. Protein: CASQDSMNTEAFF.

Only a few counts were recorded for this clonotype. In DNA, the CDR3 is TGTGCCAGCAGTGAAAATCCCTCGGAGACCCAGTACTTC. Its protein product is CASSENPSETQYF. The chain joins TRBV6-1 to TRBJ2-5; the D is unclear. The CDR3 sequence is 13 residues long. Per germline, CDR1 MNHNS and CDR2 SASEGT. V was cut by 2 bases and J by 5 bases, with 9 bases left in between.

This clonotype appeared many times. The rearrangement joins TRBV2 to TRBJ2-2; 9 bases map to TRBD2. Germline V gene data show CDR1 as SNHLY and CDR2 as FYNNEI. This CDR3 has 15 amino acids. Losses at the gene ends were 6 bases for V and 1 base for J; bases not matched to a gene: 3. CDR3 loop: CASSPTSGNTGELFF. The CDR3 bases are TGTGCCAGCAGCCCGACTAGCGGGAACACCGGGGAGCTGTTTTTT.

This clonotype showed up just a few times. The CDR3 bases are TGTGCCTGTGCCACCGGGACAGGGGGCTATGGCTACACCTTC. Amino acids: CACATGTGGYGYTF. The V call is TRBV30, the J call TRBJ1-2; the match to TRBD1 covers 11 bases. The trim removed 6 bases at V and 4 bases at J, leaving 7 bases unmatched. Germline values: CDR1 GTSNPN, CDR2 SVGIG (reference sequence). The CDR3 is made up of 14 amino acids.

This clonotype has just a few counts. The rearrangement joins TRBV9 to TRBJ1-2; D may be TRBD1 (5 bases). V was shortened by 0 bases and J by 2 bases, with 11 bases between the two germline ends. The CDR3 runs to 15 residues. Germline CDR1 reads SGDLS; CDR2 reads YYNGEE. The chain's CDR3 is CASSVGSGLNYGYTF. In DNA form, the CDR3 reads TGTGCCAGCAGCGTAGGGTCAGGGTTGAACTATGGCTACACCTTC. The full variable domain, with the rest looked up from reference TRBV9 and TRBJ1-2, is DSGVTQTPKHLITATGQRVTLRCSPRSGDLSVYWYQQSLDQGLQFLIQYYNGEERAKGNILERFSAQQFPDLHSELNLSSLELGDSALYFCASSVGSGLNYGYTFGSGTRLTVV.

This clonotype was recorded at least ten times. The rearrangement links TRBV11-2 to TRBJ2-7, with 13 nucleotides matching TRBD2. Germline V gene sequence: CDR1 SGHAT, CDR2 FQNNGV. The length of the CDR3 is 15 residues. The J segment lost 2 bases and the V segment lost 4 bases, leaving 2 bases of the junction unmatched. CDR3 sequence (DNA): TGTGCCAGCAGCTCGGGACTAGCGGGGACCTACGAGCAGTACTTC. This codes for CASSSGLAGTYEQYF.

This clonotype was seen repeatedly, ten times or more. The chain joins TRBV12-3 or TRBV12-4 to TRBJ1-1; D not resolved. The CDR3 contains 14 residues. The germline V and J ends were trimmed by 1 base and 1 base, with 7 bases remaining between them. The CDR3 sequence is CASSLGSANTEAFF. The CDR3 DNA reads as TGTGCCAGCAGTTTAGGTTCTGCGAACACTGAAGCTTTCTTT.

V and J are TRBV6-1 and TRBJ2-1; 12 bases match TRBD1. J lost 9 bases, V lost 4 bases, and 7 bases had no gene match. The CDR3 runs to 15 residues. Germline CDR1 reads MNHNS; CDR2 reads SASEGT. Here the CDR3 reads CASSGGGTGGGEQFF. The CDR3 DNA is TGTGCCAGCAGTGGCGGGGGGACAGGGGGCGGTGAGCAGTTCTTC.